The rows below give T cell receptor beta chains drawn from one sample of a study of blood T cell repertoires in COVID-19. Only in-frame clones appear in the TCRdb table, and some are missing; sequencing was by immunoSEQ multiplex PCR. The data hold approximately 260,000 clones, with 75% to 90% observed a single time. Sequencing was done on a sample of peripheral blood. These receptor sequences come from a woman aged 35 to 49 who had recovered from COVID-19. CDR3s include the opening cysteine and the closing phenylalanine or tryptophan. The order of the fields is J gene, D gene, V gene, CDR3 length, clone size, CDR3 DNA, CDR3 protein. The D gene is left open where the match is weak. Expanded clones are given a class, and other clones once, few, many or no size at all.

j_gene: TRBJ1-2; d_gene: .; v_gene: TRBV19; len: 11; abundance: .; CDR3nt: TGTGCCAGTAGCTGGACTTATGGCTACACCTTC; CDR3aa: CASSWTYGYTF
j_gene: TRBJ1-2; d_gene: .; v_gene: TRBV7-9; len: 11; abundance: .; CDR3nt: TGTGCCAGCAGCTCCACTTATGGCTACACCTTC; CDR3aa: CASSSTYGYTF
j_gene: TRBJ1-2; d_gene: .; v_gene: TRBV28; len: 14; abundance: .; CDR3nt: TGTGCCAGCATGTCCCCGTGGCGGGAAAATGGCTACACCTTC; CDR3aa: CASMSPWRENGYTF
j_gene: TRBJ1-2; d_gene: .; v_gene: TRBV28; len: 14; abundance: .; CDR3nt: TGTGCCAGCAGTTTTATAAGGCCAGGAGGGGGCTACACCTTC; CDR3aa: CASSFIRPGGGYTF
j_gene: TRBJ1-2; d_gene: .; v_gene: TRBV21-1; len: 16; abundance: .; CDR3nt: TGTGCCAGCAGCCCAACGCCTCCGGGGGACTACTATGGCTACACCTTC; CDR3aa: CASSPTPPGDYYGYTF
j_gene: TRBJ1-2; d_gene: TRBD1; v_gene: TRBV19; len: 14; abundance: .; CDR3nt: TGTGCCAGTAGTATCGGACAGGGTTTCGGTGGCTACACCTTC; CDR3aa: CASSIGQGFGGYTF
j_gene: TRBJ2-5; d_gene: .; v_gene: TRBV11-3; len: 13; abundance: .; CDR3nt: TGTGCCAGCAGCTTAGGGCAAAAAGAGACCCAGTACTTC; CDR3aa: CASSLGQKETQYF
j_gene: TRBJ2-6; d_gene: .; v_gene: TRBV5-6; len: 15; abundance: once; CDR3nt: TGTGCCAGCAGCTTCGAGGGTCTTGGGGCCAACGTCCTGACTTTC; CDR3aa: CASSFEGLGANVLTF
j_gene: TRBJ1-2; d_gene: .; v_gene: TRBV6-2/TRBV6-3; len: 15; abundance: once; CDR3nt: TGTGCCAGCAGCTCCCGCCCGAGAGGTCTAAGAGGCTACACCTTC; CDR3aa: CASSSRPRGLRGYTF
j_gene: TRBJ2-1; d_gene: .; v_gene: TRBV5-6; len: 15; abundance: .; CDR3nt: TGTGCCAGCAGCCCTGCAGGGAATCGACGAGGTGAGCAGTTCTTC; CDR3aa: CASSPAGNRRGEQFF
j_gene: TRBJ1-4; d_gene: .; v_gene: TRBV19; len: 16; abundance: .; CDR3nt: TGTGCCTCACACCCAAAACCAGGGGCGGCTAATGAAAAACTGTTTTTT; CDR3aa: CASHPKPGAANEKLFF
j_gene: TRBJ2-1; d_gene: .; v_gene: TRBV12-1; len: 15; abundance: .; CDR3nt: TGTGCCACCCGGGGAGGACTTCGAGCCTACAATGAGCAGTTCTTC; CDR3aa: CATRGGLRAYNEQFF
j_gene: TRBJ1-1; d_gene: TRBD1; v_gene: TRBV29-1; len: 14; abundance: .; CDR3nt: TGCAGCGTTGATACGGGACAGGGGAACACTGAAGCTTTCTTT; CDR3aa: CSVDTGQGNTEAFF
j_gene: TRBJ2-5; d_gene: TRBD2; v_gene: TRBV30; len: 14; abundance: .; CDR3nt: TGTGCCTGGAGTTTGAGCGGGAGTAGAGAGACCCAGTACTTC; CDR3aa: CAWSLSGSRETQYF
j_gene: TRBJ2-5; d_gene: .; v_gene: TRBV5-1; len: 15; abundance: .; CDR3nt: TGCGCCAGCAGCCCCCGCGCGGGGGCCGTGGAGACCCAGTACTTC; CDR3aa: CASSPRAGAVETQYF
j_gene: TRBJ1-4; d_gene: TRBD1; v_gene: TRBV27; len: 14; abundance: .; CDR3nt: TGTGCCAGCAGTCTCCAGGGACAGGGTGAAAAACTGTTTTTT; CDR3aa: CASSLQGQGEKLFF
j_gene: TRBJ1-4; d_gene: .; v_gene: TRBV28; len: 12; abundance: once; CDR3nt: TGTGCCAGCAGTTTCCAGAATGAAAAACTGTTTTTT; CDR3aa: CASSFQNEKLFF